This TCR beta chain was identified in a study of Ad26.COV2.S vaccination and SARS-CoV-2 variants. Overall study findings and caveats: Following vaccination, spike-specific CD8+ and CD4+ T cell responses reportedly exhibited substantial breadth.

Treatment meaning: around 19 received Ad26.COV2.S at low or high dose, single or two shots; roughly five received placebo; per-sample allocation not given. Sampling occurred on day 63 after the first vaccine or placebo injection. A remark on this clone: Its cognate antigen is unknown.

Germline values: CDR1 LNHNV, CDR2 YYDKDF (reference sequence). CDR3 length equals 15 residues. V lost 0 bases, J lost 7 bases, and 1 base stayed unmatched. Method: immunoSEQ multiplex PCR; TCRdb's copy keeps in-frame clones and lacks some. Among roughly 510,000 clones listed, around 88% were seen once. This material consisted of peripheral blood, taken in a trial of Ad26.COV2.S vaccine versus placebo. The receptor's source is a person aged 18 to 65 who received the Ad26.COV2.S COVID-19 vaccine or a placebo. The V gene is TRBV15, the J gene TRBJ1-6; 9 nucleotides match TRBD1. This chain's CDR3 is CATSREDRGNSPLHF. For the CDR3, the DNA is TGTGCCACCAGCAGAGAAGACAGGGGGAATTCACCCCTCCACTTT.